This T cell receptor (beta chain) was captured by sequencing in a study of T-cell memory formation after mild COVID-19. About the research overall: The two donors had largely donor-specific TCR clusters. Study-level results: Clones contracting over day 15 to 85 were CD4/CD8 balanced, with later expanders leaning CD4+. Some clones that responded turned up in pre-infection memory, which suggests that cross-reactive memory joined in.

V shed 0 bases and J shed 0 bases, with 11 bases lying between them. The CDR3 sequence is 15 residues long. Germline CDR1 DFQATT, CDR2 SNEGSKA (reference sequence). This clonotype was picked up a small number of times. Its specificity is unknown. TCRdb called the 5' RACE reads again in MiXCR, with one record for every CDR3 protein. The repertoire holds about 400,000 distinct CDR3 sequences, with 23% as singletons. The TCR comes from an adult woman who had mild COVID-19 (a few samples of this study predate the infection). Cell type and time point are not known. The sequencing sample was made of PBMCs or a T cell subset sorted from them (not recorded which). The chain is built from TRBV20-1 and TRBJ1-1; D not resolved. The CDR3 spells CSARETRTVNTEAFF. The CDR3 bases are TGCAGTGCTAGAGAGACACGGACGGTGAACACTGAAGCTTTCTTT.